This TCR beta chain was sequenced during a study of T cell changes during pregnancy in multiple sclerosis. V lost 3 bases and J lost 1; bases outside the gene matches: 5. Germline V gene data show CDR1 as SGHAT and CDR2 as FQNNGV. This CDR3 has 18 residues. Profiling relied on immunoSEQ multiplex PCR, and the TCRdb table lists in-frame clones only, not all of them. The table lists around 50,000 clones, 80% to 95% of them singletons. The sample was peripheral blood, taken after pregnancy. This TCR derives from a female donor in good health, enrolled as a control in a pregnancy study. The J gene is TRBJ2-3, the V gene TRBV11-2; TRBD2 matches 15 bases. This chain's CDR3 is CASSFRTSGRAGTDTQYF. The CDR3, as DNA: TGTGCCAGCAGCTTCAGGACTAGCGGGAGGGCCGGCACAGATACGCAGTATTTT.